This record covers a single T cell receptor (beta chain). Its antigen remains unknown. CDR1 and CDR2 (germline): SGDLS, YYNGEE. Trimming shortened V by 4 bases and J by 0 bases, and 14 bases separated the two germline ends. This CDR3 spans 15 amino acids. This sample was taken from a study of CD8+ T cells in alopecia areata. Study details: Treated patients were scored for severity by percent of scalp affected. Study-wide results and caveats: Having just one nonresponder leaves the connection between baseline CD8+ expansion and response unresolved. Scalp and blood retained many expanded lesional clones during tofacitinib.

The treatment was: oral pan-JAK inhibitor, 5-10 mg twice daily. T lymphocytes (CD4+ and CD8+) were sorted from PBMCs. TCR sequencing used cDNA made by reverse transcription of extracted RNA. TCRdb keeps only in-frame clones here, not all; method: immunoSEQ multiplex PCR. Of a few hundred thousand clones in the sample, about 62% were seen once. The genes are TRBV9 and TRBJ2-7; no clear D. Sequenced here: CD4+ T cells sorted from blood, sampled between weeks 51 and 54, from a patient treated with tofacitinib. This TCR came from a human donor with alopecia areata. CDR3 amino acids: CASSPQAPFSYEQYF. The CDR3 coding sequence is TGTGCCAGCAGCCCTCAGGCCCCGTTCTCCTACGAGCAGTACTTC. Filled out from reference TRBV9 and TRBJ2-7, the complete variable domain reads DSGVTQTPKHLITATGQRVTLRCSPRSGDLSVYWYQQSLDQGLQFLIQYYNGEERAKGNILERFSAQQFPDLHSELNLSSLELGDSALYFCASSPQAPFSYEQYFGPGTRLTVT.